This T cell receptor beta chain was sequenced in a study of shared clonotypes between healthy human individuals. Regarding the study as a whole: Sampling covered nothing but blood. Tissue TCR repertoires likely differ from those found in blood.

Across several immunoSEQ plates, the genomic DNA of each subset was split evenly. Profiled with immunoSEQ multiplex PCR; TCRdb holds only in-frame clones, not every one. The table includes about 680,000 clones, about 91% detected once. V lost 4 bases and J lost 5, with 24 bases in between. Germline values: CDR1 SGHTA, CDR2 FQGNSA. This CDR3 comprises 18 residues. Naive CD8 cells comprised CD45RO-negative, CCR7-positively selected cells, excluding terminally differentiated effector memory CD45RA+ cells. On this clone: Antigen unknown.

V usage is TRBV7-2 and J usage is TRBJ2-1; perhaps D is TRBD1 or TRBD2 (6 bases each). This TCR came from a man in his thirties or forties in good health. Sequencing input: naive CD8+ T cells sorted from blood. This CDR3 is CASSSPFGGGGLNNEQFF. The DNA for the CDR3 is TGTGCCAGCAGCTCCCCCTTCGGGGGCGGAGGCCTGAACAATGAGCAGTTCTTC.